The 28 T cell receptor beta chains listed next were all sequenced from one sample in a study of T cell responses to AZD1222 COVID-19 vaccine. Assay used: immunoSEQ multiplex PCR; TCRdb lists only in-frame clones, some missing. The table lists 140,000 or so clones, under 95% of them singletons. The sample here was peripheral blood, taken 28 days after the second AZD1222 dose. Receptor source: an adult who received the AZD1222 COVID-19 vaccine.

This sequence joins TRBV15 and TRBJ1-6, with D possibly being TRBD1 (5 bases). There are 15 residues in the CDR3. The germline CDR1 and CDR2 sequences are LNHNV and YYDKDF (reference sequence). V was clipped by 1 base and J by 8 bases, with 12 bases between them. The CDR3 loop is CATSRVLQGHSPLHF. The CDR3 DNA reads TGTGCCACCAGCAGAGTGTTGCAGGGTCATTCACCCCTCCACTTT. The whole variable domain, remainder taken from reference TRBV15 and TRBJ1-6, is DAMVIQNPRYQVTQFGKPVTLSCSQTLNHNVMYWYQQKSSQAPKLLFHYYDKDFNNEADTPDNFQSRRPNTSFCFLDIRSPGLGDTAMYLCATSRVLQGHSPLHFGNGTRLTVT.

This clone showed up just once. The chain employs TRBV27 and TRBJ1-1; 7 nucleotides agree with TRBD1. J lost 5 bases, V lost 4 bases, and 4 bases had no gene match. Germline V gene lookup returns CDR1 MNHEY and CDR2 SMNVEV (reference sequence). The CDR3 contains 13 residues. CDR3 nucleotides: TGTGCCAGCAGTTCAGGCAGGGGGACTGAAGCTTTCTTT. Translation gives CASSSGRGTEAFF.

The chain joins TRBV7-3 to TRBJ2-2, with no clear D. In germline, CDR1 is SGHTA, CDR2 FQGTGA. The V and J ends lost 2 bases and 3 bases respectively, with 1 base between them. This CDR3 has 12 residues. CDR3 sequence reads: CASSLDTGELFF. CDR3 nucleotide sequence: TGTGCCAGCAGCTTAGACACCGGGGAGCTGTTTTTT.

The rearrangement links TRBV27 to TRBJ2-7; 8 bases are shared with TRBD2. CDR3 size: 14 residues. Germline CDR1 MNHEY, CDR2 SMNVEV (reference sequence). The V and J ends lost 3 bases and 1 base, in that order; junction bases with no gene match: 2. The CDR3 nucleotides read TGTGCCAGCAGTTTCGGGACTAGGTCCTACGAGCAGTACTTC. Translation gives CASSFGTRSYEQYF.

The chain carries TRBV6-5 and TRBJ2-3; no reliable D call. V was shortened by 4 bases and J by 1 base, with 6 bases between the two germline ends. The CDR3 extends over 13 amino acids. Germline V CDR1 and CDR2: MNHEY, SVGAGI. The CDR3 is CASSLPGTDTQYF. CDR3 DNA: TGTGCCAGCAGTTTGCCCGGCACAGATACGCAGTATTTT.

The chain is built from TRBV29-1 and TRBJ1-2, with D perhaps TRBD1 (5 bases). CDR1 and CDR2 (germline): SQVTM, ANQGSEA. The CDR3 covers 14 residues. Trimming left V 6 bases short and J 4 bases short, with 18 bases between. This CDR3 is CSVNVGGIGYGYTF. DNA for the CDR3: TGCAGCGTCAACGTGGGGGGGATCGGCTATGGCTACACCTTC.

The chain combines TRBV21-1 with TRBJ1-5; TRBD1 was called by the table and not checked on the DNA. TRBV21-1 constitutes a pseudogene. This CDR3 region has 14 residues. The DNA for the CDR3 is TGTGCCAGCAGCTTTAGACAGAACAATCAGCCCCAGCATTTT. Its translation: CASSFRQNNQPQHF.

This chain joins TRBV5-4 and TRBJ1-2; D is uncertain. Trimming pared 0 bases from V and 4 bases from J, leaving 10 bases between. Looked up from germline, CDR1 is SGHNT and CDR2 is YYREEE (reference sequence). CDR3 length equals 14 residues. CDR3 amino acids: CASSLANQAYGYTF. CDR3 nucleotide sequence: TGTGCCAGCAGCTTGGCCAACCAAGCCTATGGCTACACCTTC.

The chain recombines TRBV9 with TRBJ2-1; D is undetermined. Trimming cost V 4 bases and J 13 bases, with 18 bases left between them. The CDR3 has 13 amino acids. Germline V CDR1 and CDR2: SGDLS, YYNGEE. The CDR3 DNA follows: TGTGCCAGCAGCCCTGGCGATTTACAAGATCAGTTCTTC. Its protein product is CASSPGDLQDQFF.

The chain has TRBV9 and TRBJ2-1; tentatively, D is TRBD2 (6 bases). Trimming cost V 0 bases and J 3 bases, with 25 bases left between them. CDR3 size: 20 residues. In germline, CDR1 is SGDLS, CDR2 YYNGEE. For the CDR3, the DNA is TGTGCCAGCAGCGTAGCCCCCGGGCTGGGGATTGGAGCGGGCTACAATGAGCAGTTCTTC. Its translation: CASSVAPGLGIGAGYNEQFF.

The rearrangement links TRBV2 to TRBJ2-4; D gene ambiguous. Germline lookup yields CDR1 SNHLY and CDR2 FYNNEI. This CDR3 region has 13 residues. V was shortened by 3 bases and J by 10 bases, with 13 bases between the two germline ends. The CDR3 spells CASSETQQRIQYF. CDR3 DNA sequence: TGTGCCAGCAGTGAGACCCAACAGAGGATTCAGTACTTC.

The V call is TRBV7-3, the J call TRBJ1-5, with D perhaps TRBD1 (6 bases). This CDR3 is 16 amino acids long. From germline, CDR1 is SGHTA and CDR2 FQGTGA. V gave up 4 bases and J gave up 3 bases, with 16 bases separating them. In nucleotides, the CDR3 is TGTGCCAGCAGCTCCGTTTTACGGGGGCACAATCAGCCCCAGCATTTT. It is translated as CASSSVLRGHNQPQHF. The entire variable domain, with the rest obtained from reference TRBV7-3 and TRBJ1-5, is as follows: GAGVSQTPSNKVTEKGKYVELRCDPISGHTALYWYRQSLGQGPEFLIYFQGTGAADDSGLPNDRFFAVRPEGSVSTLKIQRTERGDSAVYLCASSSVLRGHNQPQHFGDGTRLSIL.

The J gene is TRBJ2-2, the V gene TRBV6-6, with D possibly TRBD1 on 6 matching bases. With 6 bases removed from V and 2 bases from J, the gap between germline ends came to 16 bases. This CDR3 comprises 16 residues. Germline V gene sequence: CDR1 MNHNY, CDR2 SVGAGI (reference sequence). The CDR3 DNA reads TGTGCCAGCAGGTACCCCGGGACACCCAACACCGGGGAGCTGTTTTTT. Its translation: CASRYPGTPNTGELFF.

This chain joins TRBV19 and TRBJ1-1; 9 positions agree with TRBD1. The trim removed 0 bases at V and 1 base at J, leaving 9 bases unmatched. Per germline, CDR1 LNHDA and CDR2 SQIVND (reference sequence). This CDR3 contains 18 residues. CDR3 residues: CASSIDGQGWMPNTEAFF. In nucleotides, the CDR3 is TGTGCCAGTAGTATAGACGGACAGGGGTGGATGCCGAACACTGAAGCTTTCTTT.

The gene calls are TRBV30 and TRBJ1-4; D gene uncertain. CDR1 is GTSNPN, CDR2 SVGIG, per germline (reference sequence). V dropped 3 bases and J dropped 5 bases, with 4 bases sitting between them. This CDR3 is 11 amino acids long. Here the CDR3 reads CAWRGNEKLFF. In DNA, the CDR3 is TGTGCCTGGAGGGGAAATGAAAAACTGTTTTTT.

The chain links TRBV11-2 to TRBJ1-6; tentative D call: TRBD1 (6 bases). There are 15 residues in the CDR3. Germline V gene lookup returns CDR1 SGHAT and CDR2 FQNNGV. Between the trimmed V and J ends, which lost 4 bases and 10 bases, there was a span of 17 bases. DNA for the CDR3: TGTGCCAGCAGCTCTGGACAGCCAGGGTCATCACCCCTCCACTTT. It translates to CASSSGQPGSSPLHF.

The genes are TRBV4-1 and TRBJ2-5, with D possibly TRBD1 on 5 matching bases. CDR3 size: 14 residues. From germline, CDR1 is MGHRA and CDR2 YSYEKL. The ends were cut back, 0 bases at V and 5 bases at J, with 10 bases in the middle. In DNA form, the CDR3 reads TGCGCCAGCAGCCAAGAGGGCAGGGTCGAGACCCAGTACTTC. Translated, it gives CASSQEGRVETQYF.

This chain connects TRBV15 to TRBJ2-3, with D possibly TRBD2 on 6 matching bases. Germline V lookup: CDR1 LNHNV, CDR2 YYDKDF (reference sequence). The V gene lost 5 bases and the J gene lost 8 bases, with 23 bases spanning the gap. CDR3 length equals 16 residues. The CDR3 coding sequence is TGTGCCACCAGCTCCACCCCAAGTACCAAGCGGGTTACGCAGTATTTT. Translating it yields CATSSTPSTKRVTQYF.

The J gene is TRBJ1-5, the V gene TRBV27; no definite D call. V was clipped by 5 bases and J by 0 bases, with 11 bases between them. CDR1 is MNHEY, CDR2 SMNVEV, per germline (reference sequence). CDR3 size: 15 residues. CDR3 region: CASSPFTGSNQPQHF. CDR3 DNA: TGTGCCAGCAGTCCGTTCACCGGTAGCAATCAGCCCCAGCATTTT.

This clone was counted between two and nine times. The genes are TRBV5-4 and TRBJ1-4; 9 bases align to TRBD1. This CDR3 is 17 amino acids long. Per germline, CDR1 SGHNT and CDR2 YYREEE (reference sequence). J lost 6 bases, V lost 3 bases, and 12 bases had no gene match. In DNA form, the CDR3 reads TGTGCCAGCAGCTCTGTCCCGGGACAGGGACGAGATGAAAAACTGTTTTTT. It is translated as CASSSVPGQGRDEKLFF.

The chain has TRBV4-2 and TRBJ2-7, with 10 bases that match TRBD2. The CDR3 is 16 residues long. J lost 4 bases, V lost 2 bases, and 8 bases had no gene match. CDR1 is LGHNA, CDR2 YNFKEQ, per germline. This CDR3 is CASSQPLGLAEYEQYF. CDR3 DNA sequence: TGTGCCAGCAGCCAACCCTTAGGACTAGCGGAGTACGAGCAGTACTTC.

This clone was counted a single time. The chain combines TRBV28 with TRBJ2-7, with D perhaps matching TRBD2 (6 bases). Trimming took off 6 bases at V and 3 bases at J, with 15 bases between the two ends. CDR1 MDHEN and CDR2 SYDVKM come from the germline V gene. The CDR3 covers 14 residues. In nucleotides, the CDR3 is TGTGCCAGCAGCCCCTTCGGGGAGGTCTACGAGCAGTACTTC. Its translation is CASSPFGEVYEQYF.

This rearrangement joins TRBV5-8 to TRBJ2-1; D perhaps matches TRBD1 (6 bases). Germline V lookup: CDR1 SGHTS, CDR2 YDEGEE. The CDR3 has 15 amino acids. Trimming left V 4 bases short and J 0 bases short, with 11 bases between. The CDR3 protein is CASSPQGTSYNEQFF. CDR3 bases: TGTGCCAGCAGCCCCCAGGGGACCTCCTACAATGAGCAGTTCTTC. The variable domain in full, with the rest retrieved from reference TRBV5-8 and TRBJ2-1, is EAGVTQSPTHLIKTRGQQATLRCSPISGHTSVYWYQQALGLGLQFLLWYDEGEERNRGNFPPRFSGRQFPNYSSELNVNALELEDSALYLCASSPQGTSYNEQFFGPGTRLTVL.

This chain joins TRBV2 and TRBJ2-2; the D call may be TRBD1 or TRBD2 (5 bases each). The CDR3 extends over 14 amino acids. Trimming removed 7 bases at V and 0 bases at J, with 9 bases between. Germline CDR1 SNHLY, CDR2 FYNNEI. The CDR3 reads CASIRGANTGELFF. The DNA for the CDR3 is TGTGCCAGCATTCGGGGCGCGAACACCGGGGAGCTGTTTTTT.

The V call is TRBV7-9, the J call TRBJ1-1; no clear D gene. Germline values: CDR1 SEHNR, CDR2 FQNEAQ (reference sequence). V was trimmed by 5 bases and J by 4 bases, leaving 17 bases between them. This CDR3 region has 15 residues. CDR3 nucleotide sequence: TGTGCCAGCAGCGGAGGGTGGGGTCAGGCCACTGAAGCTTTCTTT. Its translation: CASSGGWGQATEAFF. Full variable domain (rest looked up from reference TRBV7-9 and TRBJ1-1): DTGVSQNPRHKITKRGQNVTFRCDPISEHNRLYWYRQTLGQGPEFLTYFQNEAQLEKSRLLSDRFSAERPKGSFSTLEIQRTEQGDSAMYLCASSGGWGQATEAFFGQGTRLTVV.

The chain carries TRBV30 and TRBJ1-5, with a weak D call TRBD1 (5 bases). CDR3 length: 13 residues. Germline V gene sequence: CDR1 GTSNPN, CDR2 SVGIG (reference sequence). V was pared by 4 bases and J by 4 bases, with 11 bases between. The CDR3 bases are TGTGCCTGGAATGGAGGGGTTAATCAGCCCCAGCATTTT. Amino acids: CAWNGGVNQPQHF.

This chain connects TRBV5-5 to TRBJ1-2; 11 bases are a match to TRBD1. V was clipped by 2 bases and J by 5 bases; unmatched bases: 5. The CDR3 runs to 15 residues. Germline CDR1 reads SGHKS; CDR2 reads YYEKEE (reference sequence). Here the CDR3 DNA reads TGTGCCAGCAGCTTTGGACAGGGGGCAGGATATGGCTACACCTTC. This gives the protein CASSFGQGAGYGYTF.

The rearrangement links TRBV15 to TRBJ2-7; unclear D gene. CDR1 is LNHNV and CDR2 is YYDKDF in the germline V gene (reference sequence). The CDR3 is 13 amino acids. V lost 5 bases and J lost 3, with 11 bases in between. CDR3 protein: CATSLDLYYEQYF. CDR3 in DNA: TGTGCCACCAGCCTTGACCTTTACTACGAGCAGTACTTC.